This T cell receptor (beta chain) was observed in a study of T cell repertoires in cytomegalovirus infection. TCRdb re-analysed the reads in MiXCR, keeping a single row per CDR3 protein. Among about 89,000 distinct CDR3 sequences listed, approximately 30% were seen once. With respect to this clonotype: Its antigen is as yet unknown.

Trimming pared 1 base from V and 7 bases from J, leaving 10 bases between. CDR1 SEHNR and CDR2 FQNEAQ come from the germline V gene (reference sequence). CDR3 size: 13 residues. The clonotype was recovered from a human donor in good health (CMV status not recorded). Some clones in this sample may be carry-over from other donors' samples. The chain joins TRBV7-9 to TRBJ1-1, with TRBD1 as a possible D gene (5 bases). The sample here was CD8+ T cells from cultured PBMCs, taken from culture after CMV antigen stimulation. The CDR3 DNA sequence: TGTGCCAGCAGCTTAGGTGCAGGGCTTGAAGCTTTCTTT. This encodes CASSLGAGLEAFF.